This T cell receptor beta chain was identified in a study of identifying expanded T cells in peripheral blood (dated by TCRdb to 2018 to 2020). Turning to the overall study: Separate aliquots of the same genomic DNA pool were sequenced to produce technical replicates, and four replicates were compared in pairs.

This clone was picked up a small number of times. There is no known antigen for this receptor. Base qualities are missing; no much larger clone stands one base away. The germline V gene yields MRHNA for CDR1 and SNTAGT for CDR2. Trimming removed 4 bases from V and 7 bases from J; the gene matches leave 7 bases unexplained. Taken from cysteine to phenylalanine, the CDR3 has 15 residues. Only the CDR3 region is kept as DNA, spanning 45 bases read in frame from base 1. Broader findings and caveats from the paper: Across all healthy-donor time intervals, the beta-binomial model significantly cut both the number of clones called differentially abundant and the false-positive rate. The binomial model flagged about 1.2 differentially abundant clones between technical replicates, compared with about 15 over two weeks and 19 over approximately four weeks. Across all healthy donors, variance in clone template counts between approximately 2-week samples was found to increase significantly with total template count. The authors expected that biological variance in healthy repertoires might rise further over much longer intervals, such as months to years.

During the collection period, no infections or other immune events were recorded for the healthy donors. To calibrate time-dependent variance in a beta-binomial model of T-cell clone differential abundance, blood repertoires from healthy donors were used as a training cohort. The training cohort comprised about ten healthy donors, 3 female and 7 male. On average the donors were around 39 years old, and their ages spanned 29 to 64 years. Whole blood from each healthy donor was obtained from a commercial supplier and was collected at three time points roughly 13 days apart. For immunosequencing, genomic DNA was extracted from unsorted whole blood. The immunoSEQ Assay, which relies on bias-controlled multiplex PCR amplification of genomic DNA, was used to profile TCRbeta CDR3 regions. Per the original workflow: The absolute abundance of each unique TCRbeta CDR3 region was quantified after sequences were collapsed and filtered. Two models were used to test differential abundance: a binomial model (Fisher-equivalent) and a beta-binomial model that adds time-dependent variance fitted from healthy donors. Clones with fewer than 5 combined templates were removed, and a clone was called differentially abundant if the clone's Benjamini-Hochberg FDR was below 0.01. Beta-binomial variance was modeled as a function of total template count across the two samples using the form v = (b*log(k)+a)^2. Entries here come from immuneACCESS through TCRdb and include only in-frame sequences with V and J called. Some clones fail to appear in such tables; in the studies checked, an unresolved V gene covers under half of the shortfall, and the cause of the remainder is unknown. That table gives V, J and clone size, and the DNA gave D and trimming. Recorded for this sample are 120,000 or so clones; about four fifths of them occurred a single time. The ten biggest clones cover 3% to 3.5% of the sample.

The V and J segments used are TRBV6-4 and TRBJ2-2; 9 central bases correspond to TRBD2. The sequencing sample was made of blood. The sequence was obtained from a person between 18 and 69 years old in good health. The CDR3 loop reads CASSVEAGGIGELFF. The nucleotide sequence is TGTGCCAGCAGTGTAGAAGCGGGGGGCATCGGGGAGCTGTTTTTT.